The entry that follows covers one T cell receptor (beta chain) sequence. These data are taken from a study of blood T cell repertoires in COVID-19. The V and J ends lost 4 bases and 3 bases respectively, with 13 bases between them. CDR1 is MGHRA and CDR2 is YSYEKL in the germline V gene. The CDR3 sequence is 15 residues long. Libraries were prepared by immunoSEQ multiplex PCR; TCRdb keeps only in-frame clonotypes and omits some of them. The sample includes about 15,000 clones, roughly nine tenths of them seen just once. Sequencing input: peripheral blood. The clonotype comes from a woman between 65 and 79 years old in a cohort sampled during active or convalescent COVID-19. This rearrangement joins TRBV4-1 to TRBJ1-5; D gene ambiguous. The CDR3 sequence: CASSPPSRNNQPQHF. The CDR3 bases are TGCGCCAGCAGCCCTCCGAGCAGGAACAATCAGCCCCAGCATTTT.